The rows below give T cell receptor beta chains drawn from one sample of a study of blood T cell repertoires in COVID-19. Measured with immunoSEQ multiplex PCR; TCRdb has only the in-frame clones, and not every one. The data show roughly 130,000 clones, with 84% seen just once and roughly 8.7% held by the top ten. The sample was peripheral blood. The origin of the receptors is a man between 25 and 39 years old with COVID-19, enrolled during active disease. CDR3s leave out the opening cysteine and the closing phenylalanine or tryptophan. Each record gives: clone size, V gene, CDR3 protein. The size field is filled for only some rows; it gives once, few, many or a size class.

size: -; V: TRBV6-5; CDR3: ASSFRYEQY
size: once; V: TRBV4-2; CDR3: ASSELAGVETQY
size: -; V: TRBV11-2; CDR3: ASSLDGGLAF
size: once; V: TRBV6-2/TRBV6-3; CDR3: ASSYEQTYGYT
size: -; V: TRBV9; CDR3: ASGPQGGASYEQY
size: few; V: TRBV18; CDR3: ASSYQGGDEQF
size: -; V: TRBV2; CDR3: ASKGWLRGQETQY
size: few; V: TRBV7-9; CDR3: ASEGLADEQF
size: -; V: TRBV6-5; CDR3: ASISGRAGNEQF
size: -; V: TRBV19; CDR3: ASSIQAGGNQPQH
size: -; V: TRBV11-2; CDR3: ASSFQARGGDTQY
size: -; V: TRBV5-8; CDR3: ASSHGTSGQETQY
size: once; V: TRBV12-5; CDR3: ASGLGTDQETQY
size: once; V: TRBV2; CDR3: ASSVRSGRKETQY
size: -; V: TRBV21-1; CDR3: ASSKPGQGNYNEQF
size: few; V: TRBV5-4; CDR3: ASSAGTENEKLF
size: -; V: TRBV7-8; CDR3: ASRTGTSGELF
size: once; V: TRBV5-4; CDR3: ASSLAGTKNTGELF
size: -; V: TRBV14; CDR3: ASSHSLRRSVQY
size: -; V: TRBV18; CDR3: ASSPSGSNQPQH
size: -; V: TRBV6-2/TRBV6-3; CDR3: ASSYGRGRGGSNQPQH
size: -; V: TRBV29-1; CDR3: SVSTGLQPQH
size: -; V: TRBV10-3; CDR3: AISEFPGQGMNTEAF
size: -; V: TRBV30; CDR3: AGLRRAGGAGQPQH
size: -; V: TRBV24-1; CDR3: ATSDLSSGQGVNEQF
size: -; V: TRBV6-2/TRBV6-3; CDR3: ASSYGGTANEKLF
size: -; V: TRBV12-3/TRBV12-4; CDR3: ASSPKNRAEQY
size: -; V: TRBV5-1; CDR3: ASSYQRTGSGANVLT
size: -; V: TRBV9; CDR3: ASRDEDSGNTIY
size: -; V: TRBV10-3; CDR3: AISDRLAGDYNEQF
size: -; V: TRBV15; CDR3: ATSRGQLNYGYT
size: -; V: TRBV11-2; CDR3: ASSLDFRMQGGTEAF
size: -; V: TRBV2; CDR3: ASSVKDTQY
size: -; V: TRBV10-3; CDR3: AISAAGTGLAGVTTDTQY
size: -; V: TRBV15; CDR3: ATSREAGYNSPLH
size: -; V: TRBV5-8; CDR3: ASSLASEAF
size: -; V: TRBV15; CDR3: ATWGSGMLGNEQF
size: -; V: TRBV3-1/TRBV3-2; CDR3: ASSQDPWRPSGTYEQY
size: -; V: TRBV10-3; CDR3: AISPRTSRETQY
size: -; V: TRBV2; CDR3: ASRNTGTTSSYEQY